These 14 T cell receptor beta chains were sequenced from one sample in a study of regulatory T cells in long-lasting Graves disease. Time point specified: newly diagnosed GD, antithyroid drugs for less than 3 months. The TCR library was made from RNA extracted from PBMCs. Building of the TCR beta libraries involved iRepertoire HTBI primers and Arm-PCR of CDR3 regions. TCRdb re-called the multiplex PCR reads through MiXCR, storing one row per CDR3 protein. The table has 200,000 to 250,000 distinct CDR3 sequences, around 17% seen once; the top ten hold around 21%. The input for sequencing was peripheral blood mononuclear cells (PBMCs), taken at new diagnosis, from a patient treated with antithyroid drugs. These TCRs come from a female donor with Graves disease.

Ten or more counts support this clonotype. The V and J genes are TRBV19 and TRBJ2-7; 13 bases line up with TRBD2. There are 17 residues in the CDR3. The V segment lost 5 bases and the J segment 0 bases; nucleotides outside the gene matches: 7. Germline-derived CDR1 and CDR2 are LNHDA and SQIVND (reference sequence). CDR3: CASSFAGLAGDSYEQYF. In nucleotides, the CDR3 is TGTGCCAGTAGTTTTGCCGGACTAGCGGGAGACTCCTACGAGCAGTACTTC.

This clonotype was counted only a few times. The chain is built from TRBV20-1 and TRBJ1-3; no reliable D call. The CDR3 length is 14 residues. CDR1 is DFQATT and CDR2 is SNEGSKA in the germline V gene (reference sequence). V shed 0 bases and J shed 1 base, with 7 bases lying between them. CDR3 DNA sequence: TGCAGTGCTAGAGATGTGGGATCTGGAAACACCATATATTTT. The encoded protein is CSARDVGSGNTIYF.

This clonotype has at least ten counts. This rearrangement joins TRBV18 to TRBJ2-1; D is unresolved. V lost 3 bases and J lost 4, with 4 bases in between. This CDR3 contains 12 residues. Germline CDR1 and CDR2: KGHSH and LQKENI. The DNA of the CDR3 is TGTGCCAGCTCACCCACGTACAATGAGCAGTTCTTC. Its protein is CASSPTYNEQFF.

The table lists this clonotype with a few counts. The chain recombines TRBV5-1 with TRBJ2-5, with TRBD2 as a possible D gene (6 bases). CDR1 and CDR2 from the germline V gene are SGHRS and YFSETQ. CDR3 size: 16 residues. Trimming left V 4 bases short and J 1 base short, with 17 bases between. CDR3 protein: CASSPTFGRGQETQYF. Written as DNA, the CDR3 is TGCGCCAGCAGCCCGACTTTTGGGCGGGGCCAAGAGACCCAGTACTTC.

This clonotype was picked up many times. CDR3 sequence reads: CASITRGSGNTIYF. The CDR3, as DNA: TGTGCCAGTATTACCCGGGGAAGTGGAAACACCATATATTTT. V usage is TRBV19 and J usage is TRBJ1-3; D gene uncertain. CDR1 LNHDA and CDR2 SQIVND come from the germline V gene (reference sequence). The CDR3 runs 14 residues. Trimming removed 7 bases from V and 3 bases from J, with 13 bases in between.

This clonotype occurred many times. The genes are TRBV11-2 and TRBJ2-1; 12 nucleotides match TRBD2. Germline CDR1 is SGHAT and CDR2 is FQNNGV. Losses at the gene ends were 5 bases for V and 0 bases for J; bases not matched to a gene: 11. The CDR3 is 19 amino acids. Here the CDR3 reads CASSPRTSGIGSSYNEQFF. Here the CDR3 DNA reads TGTGCCAGCAGCCCGCGGACTAGCGGGATAGGAAGCTCCTACAATGAGCAGTTCTTC.

This clonotype showed up just a few times. This chain uses TRBV4-2 with TRBJ2-1, with TRBD2 as a possible D gene (6 bases). This CDR3 region has 15 residues. The germline CDR1 and CDR2 sequences are LGHNA and YNFKEQ. The V and J ends lost 0 bases and 5 bases respectively, with 11 bases between them. CDR3 protein: CASSQEPGVNNEQFF. The CDR3 coding sequence is TGTGCCAGCAGCCAAGAACCGGGAGTGAACAATGAGCAGTTCTTC.

This clonotype has at least ten counts. The rearrangement uses TRBV27 and TRBJ2-3, with D perhaps matching TRBD2 (7 bases). V dropped 0 bases and J dropped 0 bases, with 10 bases sitting between them. CDR1 and CDR2 (germline): MNHEY, SMNVEV (reference sequence). The length of the CDR3 is 16 residues. CDR3 loop: CASSLSGGLSTDTQYF. CDR3 nucleotide sequence: TGTGCCAGCAGTTTATCGGGGGGGCTTAGCACAGATACGCAGTATTTT.

This rearrangement joins TRBV4-2 to TRBJ1-3; D not certain. V lost 4 bases, J lost 0 bases, and 16 bases lay in between. Germline CDR1 and CDR2: LGHNA and YNFKEQ. The CDR3 totals 17 residues. For the CDR3, the DNA is TGTGCCAGCAGCCTCTTAGGACGCCGTCTCTCTGGAAACACCATATATTTT. Translation gives CASSLLGRRLSGNTIYF.

Note on this clonotype: Since a much larger clone is just one base distant, this may be a read error. The CDR3 does not end in the conserved phenylalanine or tryptophan, so this is likely a read error. CDR3 sequence reads: CASSLAPPYEQYL. DNA of the CDR3: TGTGCCAGCAGCTTAGCTCCTCCCTACGAGCAGTACTTG. The V and J genes are TRBV11-2 and TRBJ2-7; D is ambiguous. The V end lost 1 base, the J end lost 2 bases, and 6 bases lay between the germline ends. This CDR3 spans 13 amino acids. The germline CDR1 and CDR2 sequences are SGHAT and FQNNGV.

This clonotype was observed many times. Germline is not matched at one junction end, which may reflect a read error. This rearrangement joins TRBV7-2 to TRBJ2-1; D not certain. Germline CDR1 reads SGHTA; CDR2 reads FQGNSA. The CDR3 loop spans 17 amino acids. The CDR3: CASSLVLAISSYSEQFF. As DNA, the CDR3 is TGTGCCAGCAGCTTAGTCTTGGCGATTTCTTCCTACAGTGAGCAGTTCTTC.

There are many counts of this clonotype. The chain carries TRBV27 and TRBJ1-5, with TRBD1 matching 7 bases. V lost 4 bases to trimming and J lost 4 bases; unmatched junction nucleotides: 10. CDR3 size: 16 residues. The germline V gene encodes CDR1 MNHEY and CDR2 SMNVEV (reference sequence). The CDR3 protein is CASSSLHRGQNQPQHF. The CDR3 DNA reads TGTGCCAGCAGTTCTCTGCACAGGGGTCAAAATCAGCCCCAGCATTTT.

This clonotype was observed at least ten times. V usage is TRBV10-3 and J usage is TRBJ2-1; 12 nucleotides align to TRBD2. V gave up 6 bases and J gave up 9 bases; unmatched junction bases: 6. In germline, CDR1 is ENHRY, CDR2 SYGVKD. The CDR3 loop spans 14 amino acids. DNA for the CDR3: TGTGCCATCAGGCCACTAGCGGGAGGTGTTGAGCAGTTCTTC. Its translation is CAIRPLAGGVEQFF.

A note on this clonotype: Germline is not matched at one junction end, which may reflect a read error. The chain recombines TRBV10-3 with TRBJ2-1; possible D gene TRBD2, 6 bases. With the DNA end fitting TRBJ2-5 better, the J assignment may be wrong. The germline V gene has CDR1 ENHRY and CDR2 SYGVKD. This CDR3 is 15 amino acids long. The CDR3 DNA sequence: TGTGCCATCGGTGAGTCGATACGCGCGGGGGAGACCCAGTACTTC. Encoded protein: CAIGESIRAGETQYF.